This TCR beta chain was profiled in a study of blood T cell repertoires in COVID-19. Turning to the study itself: The study drew acute and convalescent COVID-19 samples from the United States, Italy and Spain. PBMCs, B-cell-depleted T cells, or T cells were the source of the cDNA or gDNA that made up the material.

This CDR3 region has 12 residues. Trimming pared 5 bases from V and 11 bases from J, leaving 15 bases between. Germline lookup yields CDR1 KGHSH and CDR2 LQKENI. In the original analysis: Reference gene primer amplification yielded estimated nucleated cell counts. Using immunoSEQ multiplex PCR, the repertoire was profiled, and TCRdb retains in-frame clones only, with some absent. V, J and clone size reflect that table, while D and trimming were determined from the DNA. The sample records about 58,000 clones, around nine tenths being singletons. Specimen: peripheral blood. The clonotype was recovered from a woman aged 55-69 years with active COVID-19. The V call is TRBV18, the J call TRBJ1-1; TRBD1 is a possible D gene (5 bases). This CDR3 reads CASSSTGERAFF. DNA of the CDR3: TGTGCCAGCTCATCAACAGGAGAGAGGGCTTTCTTT. The complete variable domain, with remaining parts taken from reference TRBV18 and TRBJ1-1, reads NAGVMQNPRHLVRRRGQEARLRCSPMKGHSHVYWYRQLPEEGLKFMVYLQKENIIDESGMPKERFSAEFPKEGPSILRIQQVVRGDSAAYFCASSSTGERAFFGQGTRLTVV.